This TCR beta chain is from a study of T-cell memory formation after mild COVID-19. The germline CDR1 and CDR2 sequences are SGHRS and YFSETQ. With V trimmed by 0 bases and J by 1 base, 2 bases remained unmatched. The CDR3 runs 15 residues. General observations from the study: Cross-reactive memory apparently joined, as some responding clones appeared in pre-infection memory. Contracting CD4+ clones lay largely in CM and EM, with CD8+ ones residing in EMRA.

This clonotype was counted at least ten times. Its specificity is not known. Researchers used 5'RACE with constant-segment primers to make TCR alpha and TCR beta cDNA libraries that carry sample barcodes and UMIs. Each CDR3 protein gets one entry after TCRdb re-called the 5' RACE reads with MiXCR. The data contain tens of thousands of distinct CDR3 sequences, approximately 12% of them seen just once; the ten biggest clones take up around 26%. The clonotype comes from a man younger than 35 who had mild COVID-19 (a few samples of this study predate the infection). Cell type and time point are not known. Sample: PBMCs or a T cell subset sorted from them (not recorded which). The J gene is TRBJ2-5, the V gene TRBV5-1; TRBD1 agrees at 8 bases. CDR3 bases: TGCGCCAGCAGCTTGGCCGGGACAGGCCAAGAGACCCAGTACTTC. This encodes CASSLAGTGQETQYF.